Listed below are T cell receptor beta chains from one sample, sequenced in a study of regulatory T cells in long-lasting Graves disease. TCRdb recomputed calls from the multiplex PCR reads with MiXCR, one row per CDR3 protein. This table has 500,000 to 800,000 distinct CDR3 sequences, about 30% appearing once. Sequencing was performed on peripheral blood mononuclear cells (PBMCs), taken when the disease was refractory, from a patient treated with antithyroid drugs. The receptor set was obtained from a female donor with Graves disease. The CDR3 runs from the conserved cysteine through the conserved F or W. A D gene is named only where the DNA matches it firmly. Only part of the rows carry a size: once, few, many, or a class if the clone is expanded.

J gene: TRBJ2-7
clone size: .
D gene: .
V gene: TRBV12-3/TRBV12-4
CDR3 DNA: TGTGCCAGCAGTTTTAGTAGGGGAGATTCTACCGAGCAGTACTTC
CDR3 protein: CASSFSRGDSTEQYF

J gene: TRBJ1-2
clone size: few
D gene: TRBD1
V gene: TRBV28
CDR3 DNA: TGTGCCAGCAGTTTCCGGGACAGAGGTGGCTACACCTTC
CDR3 protein: CASSFRDRGGYTF

J gene: TRBJ1-6
clone size: few
D gene: .
V gene: TRBV12-3/TRBV12-4
CDR3 DNA: TGTGCCAGCAGTTTACAACAGACGAATTCACCCCTCCACTTT
CDR3 protein: CASSLQQTNSPLHF

J gene: TRBJ2-7
clone size: many
D gene: .
V gene: TRBV20-1
CDR3 DNA: TGCAGTGCATCGTCGACAGTCCAATCCTACGAGCAGTACTTC
CDR3 protein: CSASSTVQSYEQYF

J gene: TRBJ2-4
clone size: .
D gene: .
V gene: TRBV29-1
CDR3 DNA: TGCAGCTTCACACTGGGGGGTCCTGCCAAAAACATTCAGTACTTC
CDR3 protein: CSFTLGGPAKNIQYF

J gene: TRBJ1-2
clone size: .
D gene: .
V gene: TRBV5-1
CDR3 DNA: TGCGCCAGCAGCTTGGCCTTACAGGGCGGAAGCTATGGCTACACCTTC
CDR3 protein: CASSLALQGGSYGYTF

J gene: TRBJ1-1
clone size: .
D gene: .
V gene: TRBV19
CDR3 DNA: TGTGCCAGTAGTATGCAGGTTTTGGGGAACACTGAAGCTTTCTTT
CDR3 protein: CASSMQVLGNTEAFF

J gene: TRBJ2-1
clone size: few
D gene: TRBD2
V gene: TRBV12-3/TRBV12-4
CDR3 DNA: TGTGCCAGCAGTTTTAGCGGGAGAGTTACCTACAATGAGCAGTTCTTC
CDR3 protein: CASSFSGRVTYNEQFF

J gene: TRBJ2-6
clone size: few
D gene: .
V gene: TRBV5-1
CDR3 DNA: TGCGCCAGCAGCTTGGACAGGGTCCTCACTGGGGCCAACGTCCTGACTTTC
CDR3 protein: CASSLDRVLTGANVLTF

J gene: TRBJ1-2
clone size: .
D gene: .
V gene: TRBV3-1
CDR3 DNA: TGTGCCAGCAGCCCACTAACAGGCTACGGCGGCTACACCTTC
CDR3 protein: CASSPLTGYGGYTF

J gene: TRBJ2-5
clone size: .
D gene: TRBD2
V gene: TRBV19
CDR3 DNA: TGTGCCAGTAGTACAAGACTAGCGGGGTACCAAGAGACCCAGTACTTC
CDR3 protein: CASSTRLAGYQETQYF

J gene: TRBJ2-2
clone size: .
D gene: .
V gene: TRBV5-4
CDR3 DNA: TGTGCCAGCAGCTTAGGCCTAGCCCCGAGGACGGGCACCGGGGAGCTGTTTTTT
CDR3 protein: CASSLGLAPRTGTGELFF

J gene: TRBJ2-7
clone size: many
D gene: TRBD2
V gene: TRBV5-1
CDR3 DNA: TGCGCCAGCAGCCCTGGACTAGCGGGAGCCGAGCAGTACTTC
CDR3 protein: CASSPGLAGAEQYF

J gene: TRBJ1-2
clone size: few
D gene: .
V gene: TRBV6-5
CDR3 DNA: TGTGCCAGCAGTTACGCCGGGGGGGGCGCTTTGTATGGCTACACCTTC
CDR3 protein: CASSYAGGGALYGYTF

J gene: TRBJ1-1
clone size: .
D gene: .
V gene: TRBV12-3/TRBV12-4
CDR3 DNA: TGTGCCAGCAGTTACCACAGACAGAACACTGAAGCTTTCTTT
CDR3 protein: CASSYHRQNTEAFF

J gene: TRBJ2-7
clone size: few
D gene: TRBD1
V gene: TRBV6-1
CDR3 DNA: TGTGCCAGCACCTTACGCCTGACAGGGAGAGGGTACGAGCAGTACTTC
CDR3 protein: CASTLRLTGRGYEQYF

J gene: TRBJ2-7
clone size: few
D gene: .
V gene: TRBV11-2
CDR3 DNA: TGTGCCAGCAGCTTAGTCCTGGGCCCAGGGGCCGAGCAGTACTTC
CDR3 protein: CASSLVLGPGAEQYF

J gene: TRBJ1-1
clone size: .
D gene: TRBD1
V gene: TRBV30
CDR3 DNA: TGTGCCTGGAGACGACAGGGGAACACTAAAGCTTTCTTT
CDR3 protein: CAWRRQGNTKAFF

J gene: TRBJ1-1
clone size: once
D gene: TRBD1
V gene: TRBV27
CDR3 DNA: TGTGCCAGCACCTTCAGGACAGGGGGCGCATTCACTGAAGCTTTCTTT
CDR3 protein: CASTFRTGGAFTEAFF

J gene: TRBJ2-5
clone size: many
D gene: TRBD2
V gene: TRBV11-2
CDR3 DNA: TGTGCCAGCAGCTTAGTTGGCGGGAGCCAAGAGACCCAGTACTTC
CDR3 protein: CASSLVGGSQETQYF

J gene: TRBJ2-7
clone size: .
D gene: .
V gene: TRBV5-4
CDR3 DNA: TGTGCCAGCAGCTTCGTCAATAGCCCCTTCGCCGAGCAGTACTTC
CDR3 protein: CASSFVNSPFAEQYF

J gene: TRBJ1-1
clone size: .
D gene: .
V gene: TRBV29-1
CDR3 DNA: TGCAGCTCACCTACCAGGGAGAAGGTGAACACTGAAGCTTTCTTT
CDR3 protein: CSSPTREKVNTEAFF

J gene: TRBJ2-1
clone size: .
D gene: .
V gene: TRBV6-2/TRBV6-3
CDR3 DNA: TGTGCCAGCAGTGAAGGGAGTGGCTCCTACAATGAGCAGTTCTTC
CDR3 protein: CASSEGSGSYNEQFF

J gene: TRBJ1-1
clone size: few
D gene: .
V gene: TRBV12-3/TRBV12-4
CDR3 DNA: TGTGCCAGCAGTTTAGATGCAGGCTCGAACACTGAAGCTTTCTTT
CDR3 protein: CASSLDAGSNTEAFF

J gene: TRBJ1-5
clone size: .
D gene: .
V gene: TRBV18
CDR3 DNA: TGTGCCAGCTCACCAGGGGTCAATCAGCCCCATCATTTT
CDR3 protein: CASSPGVNQPHHF

J gene: TRBJ2-7
clone size: few
D gene: .
V gene: TRBV7-2
CDR3 DNA: TGTGCCAGCAGCTCACGCTCCTTCTACGAGCAGTACTTC
CDR3 protein: CASSSRSFYEQYF

J gene: TRBJ2-7
clone size: .
D gene: TRBD2
V gene: TRBV20-1
CDR3 DNA: TGCAGTGCTACGACTAGCGGGAGGCCGTACGGGCAGTACTTC
CDR3 protein: CSATTSGRPYGQYF

J gene: TRBJ2-7
clone size: few
D gene: .
V gene: TRBV20-1
CDR3 DNA: TGCAGTGCAGCAACAGGGACCTCCTACGAGCAGTACTTC
CDR3 protein: CSAATGTSYEQYF

J gene: TRBJ1-5
clone size: .
D gene: TRBD1
V gene: TRBV19
CDR3 DNA: TGTGCCAGTAGTATAACACTCACAGGGGTGATACTACAGCCCCAGCATTTT
CDR3 protein: CASSITLTGVILQPQHF

J gene: TRBJ2-5
clone size: .
D gene: TRBD2
V gene: TRBV29-1
CDR3 DNA: TGCAGCGGCGGGGGGTACCAAGAGACCCAGTACTTC
CDR3 protein: CSGGGYQETQYF

J gene: TRBJ1-4
clone size: .
D gene: .
V gene: TRBV10-3
CDR3 DNA: TGTGCCACCCGTCGCGAGTGGGCAACTAATGAAAAACTGTTTTTT
CDR3 protein: CATRREWATNEKLFF

J gene: TRBJ1-2
clone size: many
D gene: .
V gene: TRBV28
CDR3 DNA: TGTGCCAGCAGTTTATCAGACAAGATCTATGGCTACACCTTC
CDR3 protein: CASSLSDKIYGYTF

J gene: TRBJ1-2
clone size: .
D gene: .
V gene: TRBV20-1
CDR3 DNA: TGCAGTGCCATCCCCGACGGGATCTTCTATGGCTACACCTTC
CDR3 protein: CSAIPDGIFYGYTF

J gene: TRBJ1-2
clone size: .
D gene: .
V gene: TRBV2
CDR3 DNA: TGTGCCAGCAGTGTCAAGGGGAGCGGCTACACCTTC
CDR3 protein: CASSVKGSGYTF

J gene: TRBJ1-3
clone size: .
D gene: .
V gene: TRBV9
CDR3 DNA: TGTGCCAGCAGCGTAGTAGGGGCGTATGGAAACACCATATATTTT
CDR3 protein: CASSVVGAYGNTIYF

J gene: TRBJ1-5
clone size: few
D gene: .
V gene: TRBV5-1
CDR3 DNA: TGCGCCAGCAGATCGTCGGGGCGCGGGTGCAATCAGCCCCAGCATTTT
CDR3 protein: CASRSSGRGCNQPQHF